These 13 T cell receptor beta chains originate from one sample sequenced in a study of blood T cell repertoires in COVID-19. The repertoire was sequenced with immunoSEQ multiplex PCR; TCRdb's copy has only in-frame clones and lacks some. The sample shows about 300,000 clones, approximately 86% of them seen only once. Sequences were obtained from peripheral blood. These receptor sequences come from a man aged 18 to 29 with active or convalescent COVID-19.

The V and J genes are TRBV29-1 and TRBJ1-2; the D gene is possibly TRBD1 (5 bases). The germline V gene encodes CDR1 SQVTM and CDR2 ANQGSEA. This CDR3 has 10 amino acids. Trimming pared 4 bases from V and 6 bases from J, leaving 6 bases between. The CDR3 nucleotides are TGCAGCGTTGTGACAGATGGCTACACCTTC. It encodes CSVVTDGYTF. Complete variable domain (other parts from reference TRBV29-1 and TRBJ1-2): SAVISQKPSRDICQRGTSLTIQCQVDSQVTMMFWYRQQPGQSLTLIATANQGSEATYESGFVIDKFPISRPNLTFSTLTVSNMSPEDSSIYLCSVVTDGYTFGSGTRLTVV.

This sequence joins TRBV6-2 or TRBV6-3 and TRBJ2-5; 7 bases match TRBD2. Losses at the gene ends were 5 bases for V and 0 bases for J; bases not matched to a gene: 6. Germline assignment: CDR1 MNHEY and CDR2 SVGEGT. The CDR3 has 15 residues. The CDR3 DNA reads TGTGCCAGCAGTCCCCGGGACTACTACCAAGAGACCCAGTACTTC. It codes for CASSPRDYYQETQYF.

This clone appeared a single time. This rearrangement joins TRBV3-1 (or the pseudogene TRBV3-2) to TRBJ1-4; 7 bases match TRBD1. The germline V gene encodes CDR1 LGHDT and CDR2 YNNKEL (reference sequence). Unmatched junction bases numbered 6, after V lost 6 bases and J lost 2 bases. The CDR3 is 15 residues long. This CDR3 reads CASSKQGRTNEKLFF. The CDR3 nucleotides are TGTGCCAGCAGTAAACAGGGGCGGACTAATGAAAAACTGTTTTTT.

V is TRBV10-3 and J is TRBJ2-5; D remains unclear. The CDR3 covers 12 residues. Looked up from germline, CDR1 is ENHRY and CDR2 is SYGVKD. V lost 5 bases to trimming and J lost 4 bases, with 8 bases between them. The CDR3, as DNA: TGTGCCATCAGTAGTCTAAGAGAGACCCAGTACTTC. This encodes CAISSLRETQYF.

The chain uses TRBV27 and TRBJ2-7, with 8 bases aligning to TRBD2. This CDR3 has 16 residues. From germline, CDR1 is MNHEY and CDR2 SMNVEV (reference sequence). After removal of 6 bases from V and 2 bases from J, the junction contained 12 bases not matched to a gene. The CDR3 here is CASSLDRAGATYEQYF. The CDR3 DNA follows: TGTGCCAGCAGCCTAGACAGAGCGGGGGCCACCTACGAGCAGTACTTC.

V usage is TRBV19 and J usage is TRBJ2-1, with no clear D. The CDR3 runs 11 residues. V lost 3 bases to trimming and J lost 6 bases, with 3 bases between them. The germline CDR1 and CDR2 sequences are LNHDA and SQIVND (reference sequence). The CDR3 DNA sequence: TGTGCCAGTAGTATCCTCAATGAGCAGTTCTTC. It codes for CASSILNEQFF.

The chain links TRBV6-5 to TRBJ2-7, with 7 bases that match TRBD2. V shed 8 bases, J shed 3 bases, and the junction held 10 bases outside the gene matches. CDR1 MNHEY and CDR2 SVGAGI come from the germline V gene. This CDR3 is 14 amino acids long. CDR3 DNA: TGTGCCAGCCGCTCTGGGAGGGGAGGCTACGAGCAGTACTTC. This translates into CASRSGRGGYEQYF.

CDR3 region: CASSYFIRPGEKLFF. CDR3 coding DNA: TGTGCCAGCAGTTACTTTATCCGGCCGGGTGAAAAACTGTTTTTT. The rearrangement joins TRBV6-5 to TRBJ1-4; D gene ambiguous. Germline-derived CDR1 and CDR2 are MNHEY and SVGAGI. Trimming took off 1 base at V and 7 bases at J, with 13 bases between the two ends. CDR3 length: 15 residues.

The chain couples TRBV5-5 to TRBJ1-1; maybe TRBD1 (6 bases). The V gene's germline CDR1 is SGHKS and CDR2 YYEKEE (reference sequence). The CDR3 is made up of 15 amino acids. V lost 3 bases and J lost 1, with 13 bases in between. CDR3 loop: CASSWGRDTNTEAFF. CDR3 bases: TGTGCCAGCAGCTGGGGCCGGGACACGAACACTGAAGCTTTCTTT.

The CDR3 loop is CASSLVAYLRGLESDTQYF. Written as DNA, the CDR3 is TGTGCCAGCAGCTTAGTGGCGTATCTGAGGGGGCTAGAAAGCGATACGCAGTATTTT. This sequence joins TRBV7-2 and TRBJ2-3, with 7 nucleotides matching TRBD1. Germline values: CDR1 SGHTA, CDR2 FQGNSA. CDR3 size: 19 residues. J was trimmed by 6 bases and V by 1 base; bases with no gene match: 19.

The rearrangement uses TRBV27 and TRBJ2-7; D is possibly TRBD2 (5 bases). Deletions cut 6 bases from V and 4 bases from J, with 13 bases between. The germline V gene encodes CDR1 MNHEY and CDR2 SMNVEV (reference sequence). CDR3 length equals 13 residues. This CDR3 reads CASSLYAGYEQYF. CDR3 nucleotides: TGTGCCAGCAGCCTCTATGCGGGTTACGAGCAGTACTTC.

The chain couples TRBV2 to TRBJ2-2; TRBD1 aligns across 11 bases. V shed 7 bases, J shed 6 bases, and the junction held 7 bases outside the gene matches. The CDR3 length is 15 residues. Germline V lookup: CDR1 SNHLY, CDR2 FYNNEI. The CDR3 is CASTRDRGSSGELFF. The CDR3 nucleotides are TGTGCCAGCACCCGGGACAGGGGGTCGTCCGGGGAGCTGTTTTTT.

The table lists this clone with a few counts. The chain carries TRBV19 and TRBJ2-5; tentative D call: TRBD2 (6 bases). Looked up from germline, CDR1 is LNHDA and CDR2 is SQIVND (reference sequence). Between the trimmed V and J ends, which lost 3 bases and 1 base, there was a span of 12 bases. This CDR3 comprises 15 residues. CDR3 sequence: CASSMGGTGQETQYF. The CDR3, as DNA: TGTGCCAGTAGTATGGGCGGGACCGGCCAAGAGACCCAGTACTTC.